The 27 T cell receptor beta chains given below trace back to one sample, sequenced in a study of T cells after yellow fever vaccination (dated by TCRdb to the late 2010s). What this sample's treatment or condition label stands for: live attenuated yellow fever vaccine strain. Libraries were built with 5' RACE. The sequencer was an Illumina NovaSeq 6000. The public reads were quality trimmed at Q25 with fastp and then assembled into clones with MiXCR by TCRdb, keeping productive beta chains. For every CDR3 protein sequence, its rows merge into one entry that carries the most common genes and DNA. The sample table contains about 130,000 distinct CDR3 sequences; only one count was recorded for roughly 10% of them. Of the sample, 40% is held by the ten largest clones. This specimen consisted of CD8+ T cells sorted from PBMCs, obtained on the day of the yellow fever booster vaccination. Receptors were obtained from a man younger than 35 who received the YFV17D yellow fever vaccine.

V and J are TRBV4-3 and TRBJ2-3; 8 nucleotides line up with TRBD1. Germline V lookup: CDR1 LGHNA, CDR2 YSLEER. Trimming took 1 base from V and 2 from J; bases not matched to a gene: 2. This CDR3 comprises 15 residues. The CDR3 sequence is CASSQGQGHTDTQYF. CDR3 nucleotides: TGCGCCAGCAGCCAAGGACAGGGGCACACAGATACGCAGTATTTT.

The V call is TRBV3-1, the J call TRBJ2-7; TRBD1 aligns across 10 bases. After removal of 3 bases from V and 3 bases from J, the junction contained 2 bases not matched to a gene. The CDR3 consists of 14 residues. Germline loops: CDR1 LGHDT, CDR2 YNNKEL (reference sequence). The CDR3 nucleotides are TGTGCCAGCAGCCACGGGACAGGGGACTACGAGCAGTACTTC. Translated: CASSHGTGDYEQYF.

In its sample, this clonotype was seen many times. The chain employs TRBV6-2 or TRBV6-3 and TRBJ2-7; maybe TRBD2 (5 bases). The CDR3 contains 15 residues. With 0 bases removed from V and 4 bases from J, the gap between germline ends came to 13 bases. From germline, CDR1 is MNHEY and CDR2 SVGEGT. CDR3 loop: CASSYSTTGIYEQYV. CDR3 DNA sequence: TGTGCCAGCAGTTACTCGACGACGGGAATATACGAGCAGTACGTC.

The chain employs TRBV4-3 and TRBJ2-6; TRBD1 might be the D (5 bases). V was clipped by 0 bases and J by 2 bases, with 11 bases between them. Germline CDR1 LGHNA, CDR2 YSLEER. The CDR3 has 17 amino acids. The CDR3 DNA is TGCGCCAGCAGCCAAGATTATGCAGGGACTGGGGCCAACGTCCTGACTTTC. It encodes CASSQDYAGTGANVLTF.

This clonotype was picked up many times. The chain couples TRBV12-3 or TRBV12-4 to TRBJ1-5; D gene ambiguous. This CDR3 is 12 amino acids long. V lost 3 bases, J lost 3 bases, and 3 bases lay in between. CDR3 coding DNA: TGTGCCAGCAGTTTTGTCAATCAGCCCCAGCATTTT. Its translation: CASSFVNQPQHF.

This clonotype came up many times. The rearrangement joins TRBV6-2 or TRBV6-3 to TRBJ2-3, with TRBD1 matching 8 bases. Per the germline V gene, CDR1 is MNHEY and CDR2 is SVGEGT. V lost 4 bases and J lost 2; bases outside the gene matches: 2. This CDR3 spans 14 amino acids. The CDR3 here is CASSLGQATDTQYF. In DNA form, the CDR3 reads TGTGCCAGCAGTTTGGGACAGGCCACAGATACGCAGTATTTT.

The chain uses TRBV19 and TRBJ2-3; D gene uncertain. V shed 1 base and J shed 5 bases, with 7 bases lying between them. Germline loops: CDR1 LNHDA, CDR2 SQIVND (reference sequence). The CDR3 covers 13 residues. In DNA, the CDR3 is TGTGCCAGTAGTATAGTCGGTGGAGATACGCAGTATTTT. Encoded protein: CASSIVGGDTQYF.

CDR3 in amino acids: CSVAGRIPNEQFF. The DNA of the CDR3 is TGCAGCGTTGCGGGACGAATCCCCAATGAGCAGTTCTTC. The chain is built from TRBV29-1 and TRBJ2-1; D is possibly TRBD1 or TRBD2 (5 bases each). Germline CDR1 is SQVTM and CDR2 is ANQGSEA. The CDR3 totals 13 residues. The V end lost 4 bases, the J end lost 6 bases, and 13 bases lay between the germline ends.

This clonotype was detected ten times or more. The gene calls are TRBV29-1 and TRBJ2-5; 7 positions match TRBD1. With 6 bases clipped from V and 13 bases from J, the junction kept 11 bases outside the gene matches. From germline, CDR1 is SQVTM and CDR2 ANQGSEA. The CDR3 spans 11 residues. The CDR3 sequence: CSVADRARAYF. The DNA of the CDR3 is TGCAGCGTCGCCGACAGGGCCAGGGCGTACTTC.

Ten or more counts support this clonotype. In DNA, the CDR3 is TGTGCCAGCAGCTTCTCGCGGTATAGCACAGATACGCAGTATTTT. Translation gives CASSFSRYSTDTQYF. The V call is TRBV7-9, the J call TRBJ2-3, with D unresolved. Deletions cut 3 bases from V and 0 bases from J, with 10 bases between. The CDR3 consists of 15 residues. Germline lookup yields CDR1 SEHNR and CDR2 FQNEAQ (reference sequence).

Here the CDR3 reads CASSIDRVLQPQHF. The CDR3 DNA reads TGCGCCAGCAGCATTGACAGGGTTCTGCAGCCCCAGCATTTT. This sequence joins TRBV5-1 and TRBJ1-5, with 7 bases matching TRBD1. Germline assignment: CDR1 SGHRS and CDR2 YFSETQ. The CDR3 is 14 amino acids. V dropped 4 bases and J dropped 7; count of bases not matched to a gene: 8.

This clonotype was picked up a small number of times. The chain couples TRBV5-1 to TRBJ2-2; TRBD2 aligns across 14 bases. CDR1 is SGHRS and CDR2 is YFSETQ in the germline V gene. The CDR3 length is 15 residues. With 4 bases clipped from V and 4 bases from J, the junction kept 0 bases outside the gene matches. The CDR3 DNA sequence: TGCGCCAGCAGCGGGACTAGCGGGGGCACCGGGGAGCTGTTTTTT. It translates to CASSGTSGGTGELFF.

At least ten counts were recorded for this clonotype. The chain links TRBV5-5 to TRBJ1-5; 10 bases line up with TRBD1. CDR3 length equals 16 residues. V lost 5 bases, J lost 5 bases, and 10 bases stayed unmatched. CDR1 is SGHKS, CDR2 YYEKEE, per germline (reference sequence). The CDR3 DNA follows: TGTGCCAGCAGTCCAAGGGTGACAGGGGGCTATCAGCCCCAGCATTTT. The encoded protein is CASSPRVTGGYQPQHF.

This clonotype was recorded many times. The chain employs TRBV29-1 and TRBJ2-1; 12 bases are a match to TRBD2. The germline V gene has CDR1 SQVTM and CDR2 ANQGSEA. The CDR3 runs to 13 residues. V trimming: 7 bases; J trimming: 8 bases; junction bases outside the gene matches: 6. The CDR3 nucleotides read TGCAGCGGGTCTAGCGGGGGGGCCGATGAGCAGTTCTTC. Translation gives CSGSSGGADEQFF.

This clonotype appeared once. The chain carries TRBV15 and TRBJ1-5, with 7 bases lining up with TRBD1. V lost 5 bases to trimming and J lost 1 base; unmatched junction nucleotides: 8. This CDR3 comprises 16 residues. CDR1 is LNHNV, CDR2 YYDKDF, per germline (reference sequence). CDR3 in amino acids: CATSGKQTGSNQPQHF. CDR3 DNA: TGTGCCACCAGCGGGAAGCAGACAGGGAGCAATCAGCCCCAGCATTTT.

The chain is built from TRBV12-3 or TRBV12-4 and TRBJ2-7; D possibly matches TRBD1 or TRBD2 (6 bases each). V lost 1 base, J lost 2 bases, and 9 bases lay in between. The CDR3 loop spans 14 amino acids. For the CDR3, the DNA is TGTGCCAGCAGTTTAGGGGGGGCGACCTACGAGCAGTACTTC. This codes for CASSLGGATYEQYF.

This clonotype was picked up a small number of times. The chain is built from TRBV7-9 and TRBJ1-6, with D maybe TRBD1 (5 bases). The V end was cut by 4 bases, the J end by 2 bases, with 6 bases between. This CDR3 has 14 amino acids. Germline values: CDR1 SEHNR, CDR2 FQNEAQ (reference sequence). The CDR3 DNA follows: TGTGCCAGCAGCTCGACAGCCTATAATTCACCCCTCCACTTT. This translates into CASSSTAYNSPLHF.

At least ten counts were recorded for this clonotype. J is TRBJ2-7 and V is TRBV2; D tentatively fits TRBD1 or TRBD2 (5 bases each). The germline CDR1 and CDR2 sequences are SNHLY and FYNNEI. This CDR3 is 14 amino acids long. V lost 2 bases and J 0 bases, leaving 8 bases between the germline ends. This CDR3 reads CASSERGPSYEQYF. The CDR3 nucleotides read TGTGCCAGCAGTGAACGGGGCCCCTCCTACGAGCAGTACTTC.

In this sample, this clonotype turned up a few times. One junction end disagrees with the germline gene, perhaps due to a read error. V is TRBV7-7 and J is TRBJ2-2, with D perhaps matching TRBD1 (6 bases). CDR3 size: 16 residues. Germline-derived CDR1 and CDR2 are SSHAT and FNYEAQ (reference sequence). CDR3 DNA: TGTGCTAGCAGCACTTTAGAGGGGGCGAACACCGGGGAGCTGTTTTTT. It is translated as CASSTLEGANTGELFF.

This clonotype was found many times. The gene calls are TRBV11-2 and TRBJ2-7; D remains ambiguous. Trimming pared 1 base from V and 1 base from J, leaving 8 bases between. Germline V gives CDR1 SGHAT, CDR2 FQNNGV. CDR3 length: 14 amino acids. The CDR3 DNA follows: TGTGCCAGCAGCTTAGGGGCAGGTTCCTACGAGCAGTACGTC. This translates into CASSLGAGSYEQYV.

CDR3 in DNA: TGTGCCAGCACCCCCGACAGGAGCTCTGGAAACACCATATATTTT. Translating it yields CASTPDRSSGNTIYF. The chain carries TRBV7-9 and TRBJ1-3; a weak D match, TRBD1 (6 bases). V lost 7 bases, J lost 0 bases, and 13 bases lay in between. From germline, CDR1 is SEHNR and CDR2 FQNEAQ (reference sequence). The CDR3 has 15 amino acids.

The chain has TRBV27 and TRBJ1-6; D is unresolved. CDR3 length: 14 residues. Germline CDR1 reads MNHEY; CDR2 reads SMNVEV (reference sequence). V gave up 2 bases and J gave up 9 bases, with 11 bases separating them. The CDR3 DNA reads TGTGCCAGCAGTTTAGGCCAGTTGAGTTCACCCCTCCACTTT. This translates into CASSLGQLSSPLHF.

The J gene is TRBJ2-7, the V gene TRBV10-3, with a tentative D call TRBD2 (5 bases). This CDR3 comprises 9 residues. The V and J ends lost 10 bases and 4 bases respectively, with 5 bases between them. Looked up from germline, CDR1 is ENHRY and CDR2 is SYGVKD. The CDR3 coding sequence is TGTGCCAGCGGGTACGAGCAGTACTTC. Protein product: CASGYEQYF.

CDR3 residues: CASSYYGSGANVLTF. In nucleotides, the CDR3 is TGTGCCAGCAGTTACTACGGGTCTGGGGCCAACGTCCTGACTTTC. The chain couples TRBV6-5 to TRBJ2-6; no clear D. The germline V gene has CDR1 MNHEY and CDR2 SVGAGI. This CDR3 region has 15 residues. Trimming stripped 1 base from V and 1 base from J, with 5 bases between.

The chain couples TRBV19 to TRBJ1-5; no clear D. Germline V lookup: CDR1 LNHDA, CDR2 SQIVND (reference sequence). This CDR3 comprises 15 residues. Trimming shortened V by 6 bases and J by 3 bases, and 15 bases separated the two germline ends. The chain's CDR3 is CASRTSGVLNQPQHF. CDR3 nucleotide sequence: TGTGCCAGTAGGACGTCTGGGGTCCTCAATCAGCCCCAGCATTTT.

The chain uses TRBV3-1 and TRBJ2-7, with 12 bases lining up with TRBD1. V shed 2 bases and J 3 bases; nucleotides not matched to a gene: 5. The germline V gene encodes CDR1 LGHDT and CDR2 YNNKEL (reference sequence). This CDR3 region has 16 residues. The CDR3 protein is CASSQIGTGGNYEQYF. CDR3 DNA: TGTGCCAGCAGCCAAATTGGGACAGGGGGCAACTACGAGCAGTACTTC.

The CDR3 here is CSARDPGGENIQYF. CDR3 nucleotides: TGCAGTGCTAGAGATCCAGGGGGCGAAAACATTCAGTACTTC. This rearrangement joins TRBV20-1 to TRBJ2-4; 8 nucleotides align to TRBD1. CDR1 is DFQATT and CDR2 is SNEGSKA in the germline V gene (reference sequence). Trimming cost V 0 bases and J 5 bases; bases outside gene matches: 3. The CDR3 extends over 14 amino acids.